This T cell receptor beta chain was identified in a study of T cells in Graves' hyperthyroidism and ophthalmopathy. Study background: Peripheral blood collection took place at initial diagnosis, before any treatment. General observations from the study: Among thyroid clonotypes expanded above 0.001, most also appeared in blood.

Researchers amplified the TCR beta CDR3 regions from RNA transcripts. Using the HTBI primer set, a first-round RT-PCR was run on the TCR CDR3. TCRdb used MiXCR to reprocess the multiplex PCR reads, holding one entry per CDR3 protein. The repertoire holds hundreds of thousands of distinct CDR3 sequences, with approximately 14% as singletons. This clonotype was recorded at least ten times. Its cognate antigen is unknown. The CDR3 loop spans 15 amino acids. Trimming pared 6 bases from V and 4 bases from J, leaving 18 bases between. PBMCs were collected from a 10 ml volume of fresh peripheral blood. The TCR comes from a woman aged 30 to 39 with Graves' hyperthyroidism that later progressed to Graves' ophthalmopathy. Sequenced material: blood. The chain links TRBV12-3 or TRBV12-4 to TRBJ1-1; no reliable D call. The CDR3 bases are TGTGCCAGCAGCCCATCGGGGATTGGGAGCACTGAAGCTTTCTTT. Translating gives CASSPSGIGSTEAFF.